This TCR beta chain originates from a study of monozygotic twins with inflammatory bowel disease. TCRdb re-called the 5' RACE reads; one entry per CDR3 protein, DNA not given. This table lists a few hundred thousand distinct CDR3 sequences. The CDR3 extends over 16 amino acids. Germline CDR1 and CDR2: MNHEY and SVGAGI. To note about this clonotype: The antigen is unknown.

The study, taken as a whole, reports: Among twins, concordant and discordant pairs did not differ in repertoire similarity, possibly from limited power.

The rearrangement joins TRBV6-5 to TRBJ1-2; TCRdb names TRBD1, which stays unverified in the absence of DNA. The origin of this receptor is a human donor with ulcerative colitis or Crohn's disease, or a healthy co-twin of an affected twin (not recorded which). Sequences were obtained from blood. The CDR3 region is CASSSLRTGANYGYTF.